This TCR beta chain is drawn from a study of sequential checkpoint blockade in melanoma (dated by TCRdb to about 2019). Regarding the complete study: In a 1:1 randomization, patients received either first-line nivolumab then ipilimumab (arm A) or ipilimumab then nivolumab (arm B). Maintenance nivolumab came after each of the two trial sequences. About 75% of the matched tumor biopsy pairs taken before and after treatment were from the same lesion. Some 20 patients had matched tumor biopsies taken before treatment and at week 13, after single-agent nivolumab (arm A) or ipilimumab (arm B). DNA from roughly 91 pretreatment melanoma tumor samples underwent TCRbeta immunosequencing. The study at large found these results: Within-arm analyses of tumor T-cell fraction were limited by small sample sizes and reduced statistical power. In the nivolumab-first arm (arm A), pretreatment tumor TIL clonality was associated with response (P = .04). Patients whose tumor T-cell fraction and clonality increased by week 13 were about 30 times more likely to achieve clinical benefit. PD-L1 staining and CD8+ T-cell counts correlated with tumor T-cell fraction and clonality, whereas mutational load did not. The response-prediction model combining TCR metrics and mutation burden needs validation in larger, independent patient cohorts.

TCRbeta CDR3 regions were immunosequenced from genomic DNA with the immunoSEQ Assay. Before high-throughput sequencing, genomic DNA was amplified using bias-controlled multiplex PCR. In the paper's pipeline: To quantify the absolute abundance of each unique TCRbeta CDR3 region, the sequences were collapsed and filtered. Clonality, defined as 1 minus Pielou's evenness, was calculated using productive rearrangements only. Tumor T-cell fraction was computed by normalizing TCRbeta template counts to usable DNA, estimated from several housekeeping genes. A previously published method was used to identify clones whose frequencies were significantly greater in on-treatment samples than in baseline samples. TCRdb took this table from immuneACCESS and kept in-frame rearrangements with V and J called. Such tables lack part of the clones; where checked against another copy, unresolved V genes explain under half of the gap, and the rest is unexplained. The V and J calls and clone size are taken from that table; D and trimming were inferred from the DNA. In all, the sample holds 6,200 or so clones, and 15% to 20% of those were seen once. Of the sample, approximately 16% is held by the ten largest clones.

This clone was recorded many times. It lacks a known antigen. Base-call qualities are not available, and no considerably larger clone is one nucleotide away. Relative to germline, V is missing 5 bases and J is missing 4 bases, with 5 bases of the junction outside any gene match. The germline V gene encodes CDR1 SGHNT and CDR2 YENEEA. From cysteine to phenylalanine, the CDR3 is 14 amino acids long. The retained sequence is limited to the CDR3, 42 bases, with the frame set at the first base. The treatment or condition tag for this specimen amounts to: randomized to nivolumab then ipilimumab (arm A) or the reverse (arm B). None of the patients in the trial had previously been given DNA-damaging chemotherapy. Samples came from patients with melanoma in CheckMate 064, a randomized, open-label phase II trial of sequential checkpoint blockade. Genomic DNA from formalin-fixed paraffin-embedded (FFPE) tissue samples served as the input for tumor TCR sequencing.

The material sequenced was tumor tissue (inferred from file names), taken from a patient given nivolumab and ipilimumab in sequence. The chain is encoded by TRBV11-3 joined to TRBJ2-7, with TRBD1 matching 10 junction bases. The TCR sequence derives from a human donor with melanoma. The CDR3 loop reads CASSQRDRGYEQYF. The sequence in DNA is TGTGCCAGCAGCCAAAGGGACAGGGGTTACGAGCAGTACTTC.